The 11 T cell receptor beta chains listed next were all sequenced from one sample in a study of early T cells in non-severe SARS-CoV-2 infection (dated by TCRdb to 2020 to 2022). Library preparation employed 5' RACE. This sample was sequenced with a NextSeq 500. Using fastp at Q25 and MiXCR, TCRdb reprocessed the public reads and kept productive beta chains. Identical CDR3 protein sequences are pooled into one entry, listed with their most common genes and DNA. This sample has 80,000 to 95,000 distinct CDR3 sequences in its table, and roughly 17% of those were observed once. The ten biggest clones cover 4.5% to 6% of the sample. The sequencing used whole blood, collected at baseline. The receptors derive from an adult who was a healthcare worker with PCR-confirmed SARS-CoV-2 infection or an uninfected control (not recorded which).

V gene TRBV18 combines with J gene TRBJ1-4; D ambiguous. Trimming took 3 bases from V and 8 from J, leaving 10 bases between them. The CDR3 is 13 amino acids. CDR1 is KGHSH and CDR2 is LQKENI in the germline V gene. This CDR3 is CASSPEPREKLFF. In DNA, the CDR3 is TGTGCCAGCTCACCGGAACCCCGCGAAAAACTGTTTTTT.

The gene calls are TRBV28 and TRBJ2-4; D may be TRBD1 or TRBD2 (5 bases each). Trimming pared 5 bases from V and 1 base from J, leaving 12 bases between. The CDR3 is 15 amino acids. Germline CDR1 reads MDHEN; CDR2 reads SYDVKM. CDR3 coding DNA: TGTGCCAGCAGTCGGGACGGCGGGGCCAAAAACATTCAGTACTTC. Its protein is CASSRDGGAKNIQYF.

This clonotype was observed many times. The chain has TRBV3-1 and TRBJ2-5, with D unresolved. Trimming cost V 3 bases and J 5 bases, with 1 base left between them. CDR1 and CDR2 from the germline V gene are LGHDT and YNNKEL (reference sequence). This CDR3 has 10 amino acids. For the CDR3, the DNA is TGTGCCAGCAGCCATGAGACCCAGTACTTC. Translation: CASSHETQYF.

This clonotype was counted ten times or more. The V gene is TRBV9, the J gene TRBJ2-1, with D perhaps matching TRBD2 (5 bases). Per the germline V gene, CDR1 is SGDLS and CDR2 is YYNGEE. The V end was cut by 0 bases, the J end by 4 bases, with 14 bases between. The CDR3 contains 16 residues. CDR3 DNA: TGTGCCAGCAGCGTAGGGGCGGGCAAGATGTACAATGAGCAGTTCTTC. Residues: CASSVGAGKMYNEQFF. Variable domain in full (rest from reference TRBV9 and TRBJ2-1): DSGVTQTPKHLITATGQRVTLRCSPRSGDLSVYWYQQSLDQGLQFLIQYYNGEERAKGNILERFSAQQFPDLHSELNLSSLELGDSALYFCASSVGAGKMYNEQFFGPGTRLTVL.

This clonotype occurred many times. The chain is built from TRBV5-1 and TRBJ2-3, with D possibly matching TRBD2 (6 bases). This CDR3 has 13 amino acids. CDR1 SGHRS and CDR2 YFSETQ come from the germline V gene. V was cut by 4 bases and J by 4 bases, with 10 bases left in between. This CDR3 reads CASSPSVPDTQYF. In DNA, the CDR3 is TGCGCCAGCAGCCCTAGCGTCCCAGATACGCAGTATTTT.

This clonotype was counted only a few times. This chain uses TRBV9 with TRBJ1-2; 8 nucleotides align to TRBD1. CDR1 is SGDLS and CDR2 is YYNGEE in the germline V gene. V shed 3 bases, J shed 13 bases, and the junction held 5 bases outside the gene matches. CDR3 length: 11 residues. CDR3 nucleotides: TGTGCCAGCAGCGATGGGACAGGACGCACCTTC. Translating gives CASSDGTGRTF. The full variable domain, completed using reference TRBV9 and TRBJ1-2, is DSGVTQTPKHLITATGQRVTLRCSPRSGDLSVYWYQQSLDQGLQFLIQYYNGEERAKGNILERFSAQQFPDLHSELNLSSLELGDSALYFCASSDGTGRTFGSGTRLTVV.

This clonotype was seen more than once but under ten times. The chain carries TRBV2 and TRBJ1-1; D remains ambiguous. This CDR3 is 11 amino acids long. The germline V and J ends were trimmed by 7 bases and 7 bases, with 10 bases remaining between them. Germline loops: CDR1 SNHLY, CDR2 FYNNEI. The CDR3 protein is CASKELFEAFF. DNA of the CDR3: TGTGCCAGCAAGGAATTATTTGAAGCTTTCTTT. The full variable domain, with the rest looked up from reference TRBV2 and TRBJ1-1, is EPEVTQTPSHQVTQMGQEVILRCVPISNHLYFYWYRQILGQKVEFLVSFYNNEISEKSEIFDDQFSVERPDGSNFTLKIRSTKLEDSAMYFCASKELFEAFFGQGTRLTVV.

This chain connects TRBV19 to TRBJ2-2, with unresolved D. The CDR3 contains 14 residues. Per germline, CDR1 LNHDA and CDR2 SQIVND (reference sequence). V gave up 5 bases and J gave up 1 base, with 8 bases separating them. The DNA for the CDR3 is TGTGCCAGTAGTTTACACATGAACACCGGGGAGCTGTTTTTT. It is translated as CASSLHMNTGELFF.

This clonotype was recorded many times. The CDR3 spells CASSLGGTAAYNGYTF. CDR3 coding DNA: TGTGCCAGCAGCCTAGGGGGAACAGCGGCCTATAATGGCTACACCTTC. The chain combines TRBV21-1 with TRBJ1-2; the table gives TRBD1 as D, unverified against the DNA. TRBV21-1 is a known pseudogene. The CDR3 is 16 amino acids.

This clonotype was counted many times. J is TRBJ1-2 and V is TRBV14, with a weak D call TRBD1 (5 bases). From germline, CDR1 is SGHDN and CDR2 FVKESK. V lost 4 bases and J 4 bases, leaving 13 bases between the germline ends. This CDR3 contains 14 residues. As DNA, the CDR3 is TGTGCCAGCAGCCGGTTCGCGGGACCCTATGGCTACACCTTC. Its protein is CASSRFAGPYGYTF.

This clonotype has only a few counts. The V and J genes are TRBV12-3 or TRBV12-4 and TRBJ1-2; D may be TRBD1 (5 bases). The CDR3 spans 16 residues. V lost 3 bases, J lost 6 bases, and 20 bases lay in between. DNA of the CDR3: TGTGCCAGCAGTTTCCGACAGAGGATAGTTTCAGATGGCTACACCTTC. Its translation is CASSFRQRIVSDGYTF.